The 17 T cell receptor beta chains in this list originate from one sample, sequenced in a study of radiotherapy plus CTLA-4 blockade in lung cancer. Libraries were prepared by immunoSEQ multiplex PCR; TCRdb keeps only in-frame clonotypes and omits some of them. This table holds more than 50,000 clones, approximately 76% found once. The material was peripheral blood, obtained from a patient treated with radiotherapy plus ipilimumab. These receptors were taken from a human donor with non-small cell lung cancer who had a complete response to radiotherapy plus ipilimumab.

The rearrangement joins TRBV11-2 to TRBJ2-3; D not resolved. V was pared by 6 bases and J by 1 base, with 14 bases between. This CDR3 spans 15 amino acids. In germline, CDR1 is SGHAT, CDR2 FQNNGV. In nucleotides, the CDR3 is TGTGCCAGCAGTTCGTTTCGGAGCCGCACAGATACGCAGTATTTT. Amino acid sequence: CASSSFRSRTDTQYF.

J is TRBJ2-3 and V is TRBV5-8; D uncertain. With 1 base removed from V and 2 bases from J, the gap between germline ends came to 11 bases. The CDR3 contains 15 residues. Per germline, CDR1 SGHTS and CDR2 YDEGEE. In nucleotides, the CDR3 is TGTGCCAGCAGCTTGAACGGCAGGCACACAGATACGCAGTATTTT. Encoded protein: CASSLNGRHTDTQYF.

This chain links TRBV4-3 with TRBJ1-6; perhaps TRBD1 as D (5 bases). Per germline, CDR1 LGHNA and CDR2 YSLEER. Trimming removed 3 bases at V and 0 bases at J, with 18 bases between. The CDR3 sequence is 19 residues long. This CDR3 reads CASSHTAAGPSSYNSPLHF. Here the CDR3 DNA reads TGCGCCAGCAGCCACACGGCCGCAGGGCCGAGCTCCTATAATTCACCCCTCCACTTT.

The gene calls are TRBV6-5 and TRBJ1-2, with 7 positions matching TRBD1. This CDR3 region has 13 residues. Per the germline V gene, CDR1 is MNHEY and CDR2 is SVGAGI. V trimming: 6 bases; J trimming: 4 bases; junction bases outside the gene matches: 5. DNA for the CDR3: TGTGCCAGCAGGCGACAGGGTCCCTATGGCTACACCTTC. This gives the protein CASRRQGPYGYTF.

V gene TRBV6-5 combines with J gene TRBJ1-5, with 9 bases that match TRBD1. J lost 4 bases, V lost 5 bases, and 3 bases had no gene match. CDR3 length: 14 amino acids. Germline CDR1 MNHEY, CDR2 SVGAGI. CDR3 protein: CASSTDRGNQPQHF. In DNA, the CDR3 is TGTGCCAGCAGTACCGACAGGGGGAATCAGCCCCAGCATTTT.

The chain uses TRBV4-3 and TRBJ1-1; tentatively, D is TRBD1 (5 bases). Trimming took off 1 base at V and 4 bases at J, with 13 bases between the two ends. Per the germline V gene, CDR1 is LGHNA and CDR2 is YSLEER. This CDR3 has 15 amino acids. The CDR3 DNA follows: TGCGCCAGCAGCCAAGGGGGCTTATTGGTCACTGAAGCTTTCTTT. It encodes CASSQGGLLVTEAFF.

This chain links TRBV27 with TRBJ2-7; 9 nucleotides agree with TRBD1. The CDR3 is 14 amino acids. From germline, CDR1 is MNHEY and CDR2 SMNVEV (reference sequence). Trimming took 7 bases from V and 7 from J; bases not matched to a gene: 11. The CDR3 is CASTTGTGRREQYF. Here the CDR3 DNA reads TGTGCCAGCACGACCGGGACAGGGCGGAGGGAGCAGTACTTC.

The CDR3 DNA follows: TGCAGTGCTAGCTCCTCCTACGAGCAGTACTTC. This codes for CSASSSYEQYF. This chain uses TRBV20-1 with TRBJ2-7; D is unclear. This CDR3 region has 11 residues. Germline V gives CDR1 DFQATT, CDR2 SNEGSKA (reference sequence). Trimming took off 3 bases at V and 0 bases at J, with 3 bases between the two ends.

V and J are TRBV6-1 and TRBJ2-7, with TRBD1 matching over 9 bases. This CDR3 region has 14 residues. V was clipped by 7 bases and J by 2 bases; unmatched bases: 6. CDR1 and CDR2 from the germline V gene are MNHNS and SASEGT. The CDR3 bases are TGTGCCAGCAACCGGGACAGGGCGCCCTACGAGCAGTACTTC. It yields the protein CASNRDRAPYEQYF.

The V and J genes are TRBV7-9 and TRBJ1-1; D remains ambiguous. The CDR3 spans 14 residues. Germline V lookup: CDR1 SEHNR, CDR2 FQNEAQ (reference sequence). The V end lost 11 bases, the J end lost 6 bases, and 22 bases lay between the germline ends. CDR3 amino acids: CAGGREMMSSEAFF. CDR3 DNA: TGTGCCGGCGGTCGGGAGATGATGAGCTCTGAAGCTTTCTTT.

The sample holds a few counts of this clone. The DNA for the CDR3 is TGTGCCAGCAGCTTGGCCTCCGGGTTCTACGAGCAGTACTTC. Translating it yields CASSLASGFYEQYF. This rearrangement joins TRBV5-4 to TRBJ2-7; the D is unclear. Germline V CDR1 and CDR2: SGHNT, YYREEE (reference sequence). This CDR3 contains 14 residues. Trimming cost V 0 bases and J 3 bases, with 10 bases left between them.

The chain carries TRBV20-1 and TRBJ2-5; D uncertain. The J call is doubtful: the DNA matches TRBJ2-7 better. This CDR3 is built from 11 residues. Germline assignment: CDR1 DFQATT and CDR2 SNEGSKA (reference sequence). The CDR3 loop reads CSARDSYEQYF. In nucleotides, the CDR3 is TGCAGTGCTAGAGACTCCTACGAGCAGTACTTC.

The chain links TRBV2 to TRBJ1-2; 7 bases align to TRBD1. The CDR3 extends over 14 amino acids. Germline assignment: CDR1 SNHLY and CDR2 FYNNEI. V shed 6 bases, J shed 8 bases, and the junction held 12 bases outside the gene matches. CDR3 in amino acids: CASSRDRDSRGYTF. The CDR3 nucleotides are TGTGCCAGCAGCCGCGACAGGGATTCGAGAGGCTACACCTTC.

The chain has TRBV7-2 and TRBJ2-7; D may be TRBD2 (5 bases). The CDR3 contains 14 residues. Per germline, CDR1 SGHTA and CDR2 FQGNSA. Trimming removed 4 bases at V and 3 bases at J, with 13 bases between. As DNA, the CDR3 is TGTGCCAGCAGCTGGGAGATTTCCCTCTACGAGCAGTACTTC. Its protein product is CASSWEISLYEQYF.

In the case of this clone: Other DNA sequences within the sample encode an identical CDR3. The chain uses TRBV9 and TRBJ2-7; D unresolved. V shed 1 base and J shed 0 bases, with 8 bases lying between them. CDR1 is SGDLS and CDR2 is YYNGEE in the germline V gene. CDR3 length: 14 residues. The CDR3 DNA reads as TGTGCCAGCAGCGTATCAGGTTACTCCTACGAGCAGTACTTC. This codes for CASSVSGYSYEQYF.

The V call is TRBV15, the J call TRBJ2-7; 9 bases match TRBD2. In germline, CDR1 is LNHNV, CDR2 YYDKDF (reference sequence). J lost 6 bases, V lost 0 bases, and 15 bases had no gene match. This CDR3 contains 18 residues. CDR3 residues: CATSRDGVFAGGPPEQYF. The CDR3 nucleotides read TGTGCCACCAGCAGAGATGGGGTTTTTGCGGGGGGGCCGCCCGAGCAGTACTTC.

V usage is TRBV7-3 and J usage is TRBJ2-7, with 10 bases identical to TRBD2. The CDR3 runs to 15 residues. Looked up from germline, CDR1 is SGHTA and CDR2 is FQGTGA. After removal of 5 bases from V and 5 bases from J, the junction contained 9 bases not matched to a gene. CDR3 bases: TGTGCCAGCAGCCCGACTAGCGGGCTCCTTCACGAGCAGTACTTC. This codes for CASSPTSGLLHEQYF.